The following is a TCR beta chain sequence with its context. The target antigen is unknown. This sample is drawn from a study of T-cell reconstitution after alpha-beta-depleted transplantation in children. Unique molecular identifiers were incorporated when the TCRbeta library was constructed. Via MiXCR, TCRdb re-called the PCR reads, giving one row per CDR3 protein. The data hold approximately 200,000 distinct CDR3 sequences, with 6.3% observed a single time. General study points: One year post-transplant, T-cell counts and diversity were largely derived from T cells produced anew. Reported findings indicate that, about two months after transplant, alpha-beta T cells came from several hundred expanded clones, which were derived from non-depleted graft cells. There were some patients whose high TCRbeta diversity at day 60 came from surviving recipient T cells and thymic progenitors.

The ends were cut back, 2 bases at V and 4 bases at J, with 15 bases in the middle. This CDR3 spans 15 amino acids. Germline lookup yields CDR1 MGHRA and CDR2 YSYEKL. The rearrangement joins TRBV4-1 to TRBJ2-7; tentatively, D is TRBD1 or TRBD2 (6 bases each). The receptor's source is a girl under three years old with combined immunodeficiency, due to receive a stem cell transplant. Sample: PBMCs, taken before TCRalphabeta/CD19-depleted stem cell transplant. The CDR3 region is CASSQHPGGAYEQYF. CDR3 in DNA: TGCGCCAGCAGCCAACACCCCGGGGGCGCGTACGAGCAGTACTTC.